This T cell receptor (beta chain) was sequenced for a study of blood T cell repertoires in COVID-19. Study members were between 18 and 89 years old and lived in over 20 US regions. Germline V gene lookup returns CDR1 MDHEN and CDR2 SYDVKM. V was clipped by 4 bases and J by 8 bases, with 17 bases between them. The CDR3 is 15 amino acids. Measured with immunoSEQ multiplex PCR; TCRdb has only the in-frame clones, and not every one. The profile shows over 250,000 clones, approximately 85% of them singletons. Sequences were obtained from PBMCs or T cells enriched from blood (not recorded which). This receptor was obtained from a woman between 25 and 40 years old who had recovered from COVID-19. The V call is TRBV28, the J call TRBJ1-4, with D perhaps matching TRBD1 (6 bases). CDR3 residues: CASSSLGQQEEKLFF. The CDR3 DNA reads TGTGCCAGCAGTTCCCTCGGACAGCAGGAAGAAAAACTGTTTTTT.